The present entry profiles one T cell receptor beta chain with its context. The antigen is not known. Deletions cut 5 bases from V and 6 bases from J, with 21 bases between. Germline CDR1 and CDR2: SGHTA and FQGNSA. This CDR3 contains 16 residues. This specimen comes from a study of T cell responses to AZD1222 COVID-19 vaccine. The data were produced by immunoSEQ multiplex PCR, yet TCRdb's version contains in-frame clones alone and is incomplete. The sample holds about 210,000 clones, almost 95% seen once. Study conclusions and caveats: The breadth and depth of Spike-specific TCRs increased once two AZD1222 doses had been given.

Specimen: peripheral blood, collected on day 0 of AZD1222 vaccination. This receptor was identified in an adult in good health. The rearrangement links TRBV7-2 to TRBJ2-3, with a weak D call TRBD2 (7 bases). The CDR3 here is CASSPSRGALRDTQYF. The CDR3, as DNA: TGTGCCAGCAGCCCTAGCCGGGGGGCCCTCCGGGATACGCAGTATTTT.